The T cell receptor (beta chain) under discussion was sequenced for a study of blood T cell repertoires in COVID-19 (dated by TCRdb to between 2020 and 2021). The study in broad terms: Collaborator samples came from the United States, Italy and Spain and covered acute and convalescent phases of COVID-19. The prospective study material was composed of cDNA or gDNA derived from T cells, B-cell-depleted T cells, or PBMCs. Subjects who had been exposed to COVID-19, were actively infected with it, or had recovered from it provided the deeply sampled blood TCRbeta repertoires that made up the dataset. The repertoires were made available in a free public database intended to serve as a resource for research on the immune response to SARS-CoV-2. Samples were obtained from the ongoing ImmuneRACE study (first 160 participants) and from about 1,300 subjects provided by 6 global collaborators. Nearly every sample came with metadata listing a de-identified subject ID, COVID-19 status, age in years and sex. HLA class I and class II types, where available, came from metadata supplied by the sample provider rather than from assay-based typing. Points the paper makes about the study in general: How much clinical and demographic metadata was included differed by source and by participant, and the metadata was provided uncurated.

TCRbeta CDR3 regions were amplified from genomic DNA by means of the immunoSEQ Assay, a bias-controlled multiplex PCR. In the source study's methods: Within the assay, amplification of reference gene primers was used to estimate how many nucleated cells each sample contained. To quantify the absolute abundance of each unique TCRbeta CDR3 rearrangement, sequence reads were collapsed and filtered. For each sample, productive Simpson clonality was calculated by taking the square root of Simpson's diversity index across productive rearrangements. What TCRdb holds here is the immuneACCESS table cut down to in-frame rearrangements. Part of the clones is not present; checked against another copy, under half of the missing clones reflect an unresolved V gene, and the others are unexplained. V, J and clone size were drawn from that table, and D and trimming were deduced from the DNA. Within this sample are around 110,000 clones, with 75% to 95% of them counted one time only. The ten most abundant clones make up approximately 1.7% of the sample.

The junction shows trimming of 6 bases on V and 4 bases on J, plus 20 bases between the germline ends. The germline V gene encodes CDR1 SQVTM and CDR2 ANQGSEA. Reading from cysteine to phenylalanine, the CDR3 counts 15 amino acids. Only the CDR3 part of the read is kept: 45 bases, read in frame from the first base. A note on this clone: Its recognized antigen is unknown. No qualities accompany the bases; no much larger clone lies one base away.

Each collaborating institution followed its own protocols to collect whole blood in K2EDTA tubes. For TCRbeta analysis, collaborators shipped samples as frozen whole blood, isolated PBMCs, or DNA extracted from either of those sample types. The specimen was peripheral blood. Recombination linked TRBV29-1 to TRBJ2-3; the D region possibly corresponds to TRBD2 (5 bases align). The receptor's source is a human donor with active COVID-19. The donor label of this sample is uncertain. The DNA sequence is given as TGCAGCGTATCCCCGTCCGGGGATTATCCAGATACGCAGTATTTT. It is translated as CSVSPSGDYPDTQYF.